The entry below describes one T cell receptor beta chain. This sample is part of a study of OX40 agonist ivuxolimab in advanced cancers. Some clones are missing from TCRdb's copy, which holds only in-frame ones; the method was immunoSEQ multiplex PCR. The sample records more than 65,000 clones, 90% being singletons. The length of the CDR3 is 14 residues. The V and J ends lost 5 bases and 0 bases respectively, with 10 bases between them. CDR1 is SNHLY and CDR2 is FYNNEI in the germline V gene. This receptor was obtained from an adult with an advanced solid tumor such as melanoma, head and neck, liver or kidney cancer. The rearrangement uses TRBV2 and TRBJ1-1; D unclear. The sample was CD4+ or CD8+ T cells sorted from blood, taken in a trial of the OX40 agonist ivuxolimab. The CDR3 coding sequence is TGTGCCAGCAGTCGGACGGACCTGAACACTGAAGCTTTCTTT. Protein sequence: CASSRTDLNTEAFF.